A selection of T cell receptor beta chains follows, all from one sample in a study of T cells in Graves' hyperthyroidism and ophthalmopathy. TCRdb re-derived calls from the multiplex PCR reads in MiXCR, one entry per CDR3 protein. Here the sample spans about 570,000 distinct CDR3 sequences, more than 45% being singletons. Sequencing was performed on peripheral blood or thyroid tissue (not recorded which). The source of these receptors is an adult woman with Graves' disease, either hyperthyroidism or ophthalmopathy (not recorded which). CDR3s include the opening cysteine and the closing phenylalanine or tryptophan.

>TRBJ2-2|TRBV5-1
CASSHSQGKELFF
>TRBJ1-5|TRBV9
CASSAGGRSGQPQHF
>TRBJ2-2|TRBV29-1
CSVGTGGTNTGELFF
>TRBJ2-2|TRBV2
CASSEELTGELFF
>TRBJ2-3|TRBV29-1
CSVGTRQTDTQYF
>TRBJ1-2|TRBV5-4
CASSLVGDYGYTF
>TRBJ2-7|TRBV10-3
CAISSIIRQGNEQYF
>TRBJ2-7|TRBV15
CATSMGQLYEQYF
>TRBJ1-1|TRBV20-1
CSAKGQGALEAFF
>TRBJ2-1|TRBV24-1
CATSDPKREGYNEQFF
>TRBJ2-7|TRBV28
CASSTVLAGDEEQYF
>TRBJ1-1|TRBV29-1
CSLRTGGAEAFF
>TRBJ1-1|TRBV28
CASFLPGARAFF